The entry that follows covers one T cell receptor beta chain sequence. The data belong to a study of blood T cell repertoires in COVID-19. Turning to the study itself: COVID-19 samples, acute and convalescent, were from the United States, Italy and Spain. Nucleic acid was either cDNA or gDNA, and it came from T cells, B-cell-depleted T cells, or PBMCs.

Study processing details: Estimation of nucleated cell counts relied on the amplification of reference gene primers. Profiled with immunoSEQ multiplex PCR; TCRdb holds only in-frame clones, not every one. That table is the source of V, J and clone size, and D and trimming were worked out from the DNA. The table lists almost 20,000 clones, 93% of them singletons. The V segment lost 5 bases and the J segment 4 bases; nucleotides outside the gene matches: 10. The CDR3 is 15 amino acids. Germline V lookup: CDR1 MDHEN, CDR2 SYDVKM. The sequence derives from a woman aged 50 to 60 with active COVID-19. The sample was peripheral blood. The chain carries TRBV28 and TRBJ1-2; 7 nucleotides agree with TRBD1. The CDR3 region is CASSPLTGKSYGYTF. In DNA, the CDR3 is TGTGCCAGCAGTCCCCTGACAGGGAAGTCCTATGGCTACACCTTC.